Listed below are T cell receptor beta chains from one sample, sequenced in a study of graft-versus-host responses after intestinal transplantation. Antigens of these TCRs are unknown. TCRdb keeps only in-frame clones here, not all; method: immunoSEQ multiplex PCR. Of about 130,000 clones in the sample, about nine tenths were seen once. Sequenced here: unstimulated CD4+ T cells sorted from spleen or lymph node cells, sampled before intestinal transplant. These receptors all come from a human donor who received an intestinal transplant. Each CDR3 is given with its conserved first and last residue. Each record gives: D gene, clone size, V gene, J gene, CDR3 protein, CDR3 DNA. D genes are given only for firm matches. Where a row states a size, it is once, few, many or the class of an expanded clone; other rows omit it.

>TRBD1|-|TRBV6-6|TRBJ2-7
CASSYPTPGQMGEQYF
TGTGCCAGCAGTTACCCAACCCCGGGACAGATGGGAGAGCAGTACTTC
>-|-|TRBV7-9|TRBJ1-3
CASSLEGALSGNTIYF
TGTGCCAGCAGCTTAGAAGGGGCTCTCTCTGGAAACACCATATATTTT
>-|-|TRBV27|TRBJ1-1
CASSLVGGAFFTEAFF
TGTGCCAGCAGTTTAGTTGGGGGCGCGTTTTTTACTGAAGCTTTCTTT
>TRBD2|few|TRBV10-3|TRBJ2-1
CAISEILTSGRYEQFF
TGTGCCATCAGTGAAATTCTTACTAGCGGGAGGTATGAGCAGTTCTTC
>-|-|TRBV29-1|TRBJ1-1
CSVMTGAYGGTEAFF
TGCAGCGTTATGACCGGGGCCTACGGCGGCACTGAAGCTTTCTTT
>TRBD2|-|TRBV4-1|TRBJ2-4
CASSQEGTSGAKNIQYF
TGCGCCAGCAGCCAAGAGGGGACTAGCGGGGCCAAAAACATTCAGTACTTC
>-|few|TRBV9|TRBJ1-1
CASSVLDDEAFF
TGTGCCAGCAGCGTACTTGACGATGAAGCTTTCTTT
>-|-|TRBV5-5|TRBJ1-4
CASSSYTATNEKLFF
TGTGCCAGCAGCTCCTACACAGCAACTAATGAAAAACTGTTTTTT
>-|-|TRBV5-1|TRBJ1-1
CASSLGGVGNTEAFF
TGCGCCAGCAGCTTGGGGGGTGTAGGGAACACTGAAGCTTTCTTT
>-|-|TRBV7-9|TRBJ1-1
CASKRQGPDEAFF
TGTGCCAGCAAGAGGCAGGGCCCTGATGAAGCTTTCTTT
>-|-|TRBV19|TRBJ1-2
CASRGATYGYTF
TGTGCCAGTAGAGGGGCCACATATGGCTACACCTTC
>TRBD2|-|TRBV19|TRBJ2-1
CASSMVAGAGYNEQFF
TGTGCCAGTAGTATGGTCGCGGGAGCCGGGTACAATGAGCAGTTCTTC
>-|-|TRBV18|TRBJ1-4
CASSPSTGSEEKLFF
TGTGCCAGCTCACCTTCGACAGGATCGGAAGAAAAACTGTTTTTT
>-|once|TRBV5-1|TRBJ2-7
CASSLGQSYYEQYF
TGCGCCAGCAGCCTCGGACAGTCTTACTACGAGCAGTACTTC
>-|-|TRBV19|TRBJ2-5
CASSPGLGETQYF
TGTGCCAGTAGTCCGGGACTGGGAGAGACCCAGTACTTC
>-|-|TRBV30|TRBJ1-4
CAWSPGQKLFF
TGTGCCTGGAGTCCGGGACAAAAACTGTTTTTT
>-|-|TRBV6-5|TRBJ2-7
CASSYTGTTEQYF
TGTGCCAGCAGTTACACGGGGACAACCGAGCAGTACTTC
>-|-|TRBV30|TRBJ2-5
CAWSSETQYF
TGTGCCTGGAGTTCGGAGACCCAGTACTTC
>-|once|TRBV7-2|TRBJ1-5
CASGSPTGPGWPQHF
TGTGCCAGCGGGTCTCCGACAGGCCCAGGTTGGCCCCAGCATTTT
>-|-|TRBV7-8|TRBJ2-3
CASSLGTVGDTQYF
TGTGCCAGCAGCTTAGGGACGGTTGGAGATACGCAGTATTTT
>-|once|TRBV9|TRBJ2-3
CASSEHRPTDTQYF
TGTGCCAGCAGCGAACACCGCCCCACAGATACGCAGTATTTT
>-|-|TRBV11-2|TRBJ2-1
CASSLAGSYNEQFF
TGTGCCAGCAGCTTAGCGGGATCCTACAATGAGCAGTTCTTC
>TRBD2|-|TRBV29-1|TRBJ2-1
CSAISGSSYNEQFF
TGCAGCGCTATTAGCGGGAGCTCCTACAATGAGCAGTTCTTC
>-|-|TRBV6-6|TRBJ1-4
CASSYTQGKEKLFF
TGTGCCAGCAGTTATACCCAGGGCAAGGAAAAACTGTTTTTT
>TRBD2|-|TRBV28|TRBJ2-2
CASSPSGKTNTGELFF
TGTGCCAGCAGTCCTAGCGGGAAGACGAACACCGGGGAGCTGTTTTTT
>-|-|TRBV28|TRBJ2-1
CASSLGGRYNEQFF
TGTGCCAGCAGTTTAGGGGGCCGGTACAATGAGCAGTTCTTC
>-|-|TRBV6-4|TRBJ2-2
CASSLDVTGELFF
TGTGCCAGCAGTCTGGACGTAACCGGGGAGCTGTTTTTT
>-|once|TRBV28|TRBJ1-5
CASSLEWGQPQHF
TGTGCCAGCAGTTTAGAATGGGGGCAGCCCCAGCATTTT
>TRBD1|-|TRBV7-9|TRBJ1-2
CASSLAGTESMGGYTF
TGTGCCAGCAGCCTGGCCGGGACAGAATCAATGGGGGGCTACACCTTC
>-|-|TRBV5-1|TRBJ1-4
CASSLVGANEKLFF
TGCGCCAGCAGCTTGGTGGGAGCTAATGAAAAACTGTTTTTT
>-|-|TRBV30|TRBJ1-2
CAWSEPGNYGYTF
TGTGCCTGGAGTGAACCAGGGAACTATGGCTACACCTTC
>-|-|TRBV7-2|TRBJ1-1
CASSLEVGLNTEAFF
TGTGCCAGCAGCTTAGAGGTAGGACTGAACACTGAAGCTTTCTTT
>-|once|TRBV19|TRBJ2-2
CASRNTGELFF
TGTGCCAGTAGGAACACCGGGGAGCTGTTTTTT
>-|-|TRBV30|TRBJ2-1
CAQGGAYNEQFF
TGTGCCCAGGGGGGGGCCTACAATGAGCAGTTCTTC
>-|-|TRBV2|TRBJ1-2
CASSLRGFGYGYTF
TGTGCCAGCAGTCTGAGGGGTTTTGGGTATGGCTACACCTTC
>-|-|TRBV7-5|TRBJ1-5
CVRSLADFGGKPQHF
TGTGTCAGAAGCTTAGCCGACTTCGGTGGCAAGCCCCAGCATTTT
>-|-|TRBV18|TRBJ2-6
CASSPKRGSGANVLTF
TGTGCCAGCTCACCAAAACGGGGCTCTGGGGCCAACGTCCTGACTTTC
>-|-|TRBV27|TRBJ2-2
CASSVANTGELFF
TGTGCCAGCAGTGTTGCGAACACCGGGGAGCTGTTTTTT
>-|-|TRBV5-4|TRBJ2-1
CASSSSNRDNEQFF
TGTGCCAGCAGCTCTAGTAATAGGGACAATGAGCAGTTCTTC
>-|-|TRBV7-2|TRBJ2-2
CASSTTAPRAGELFF
TGTGCCAGCAGCACAACAGCGCCAAGAGCCGGGGAGCTGTTTTTT
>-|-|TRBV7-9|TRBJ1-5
CASSLYGGDQPQHF
TGTGCCAGCAGCTTATACGGGGGCGACCAGCCCCAGCATTTT
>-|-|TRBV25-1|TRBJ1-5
CASSPSGIIQPQHF
TGTGCCAGCAGCCCATCAGGAATCATCCAGCCCCAGCATTTT
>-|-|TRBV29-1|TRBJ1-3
CSVLGLGGNTIYF
TGCAGCGTTTTGGGGTTGGGAGGAAACACCATATATTTT
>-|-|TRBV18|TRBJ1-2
CASSPTGNYGYTF
TGTGCCAGCTCACCAACAGGGAACTATGGCTACACCTTC
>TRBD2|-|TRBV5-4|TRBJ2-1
CASSVGASGGNEQFF
TGTGCCAGCAGCGTTGGGGCTAGCGGTGGGAATGAGCAGTTCTTC
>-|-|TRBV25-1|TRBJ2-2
CASRPKGGTAGELFF
TGTGCCTCACGCCCTAAAGGAGGGACCGCCGGGGAGCTGTTTTTT
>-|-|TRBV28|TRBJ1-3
CASSLLDNSGNTIYF
TGTGCCAGCAGCCTCTTGGACAACTCTGGAAACACCATATATTTT
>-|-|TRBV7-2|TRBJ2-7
CASSFRGREFWEQYF
TGTGCCAGCAGCTTTCGGGGGCGCGAGTTTTGGGAGCAGTACTTC
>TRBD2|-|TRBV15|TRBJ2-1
CATSRDRREGQFF
TGTGCCACCAGCAGAGATCGGCGGGAGGGGCAGTTCTTC
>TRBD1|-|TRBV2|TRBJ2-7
CASSYRGAVYEQYF
TGTGCCAGCAGTTACAGGGGAGCCGTATACGAGCAGTACTTC
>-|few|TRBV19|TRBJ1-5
CASSAQGGDQPQHF
TGTGCCAGTAGTGCACAGGGTGGGGATCAGCCCCAGCATTTT
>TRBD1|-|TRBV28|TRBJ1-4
CASSGQGEKLFF
TGTGCCAGCAGCGGACAGGGTGAAAAACTGTTTTTT
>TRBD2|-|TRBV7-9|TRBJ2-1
CASSSGTSGRIGNEQFF
TGTGCCAGCAGCTCCGGGACTAGCGGGAGGATAGGCAATGAGCAGTTCTTC
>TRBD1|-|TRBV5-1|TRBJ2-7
CASSFGPVQGSEQYF
TGCGCCAGCAGCTTCGGGCCCGTACAGGGGAGCGAGCAGTACTTC
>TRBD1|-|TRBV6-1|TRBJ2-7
CASSVTKQGASYEQYF
TGTGCCAGCAGTGTAACTAAACAGGGGGCGTCCTACGAGCAGTACTTC
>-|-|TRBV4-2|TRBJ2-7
CASSQVPVSYEQYF
TGTGCCAGCAGCCAAGTACCGGTCTCCTACGAGCAGTACTTC
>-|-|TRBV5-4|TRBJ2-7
CASSSPGEQYF
TGTGCCAGCAGCTCCCCAGGAGAGCAGTACTTC
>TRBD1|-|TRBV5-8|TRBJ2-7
CASSRSPGTGKSSYEQYF
TGTGCCAGCAGCCGAAGTCCCGGGACAGGGAAGAGCTCCTACGAGCAGTACTTC
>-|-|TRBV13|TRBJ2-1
CASSFMDRNNEQFF
TGTGCCAGCAGCTTCATGGACAGAAACAATGAGCAGTTCTTC